The clone carrying this TCR beta chain has a count of ten or more. Alongside a J-beta primer mix, a sample-barcoded 5' primer served in a second PCR lasting about 6 to 12 cycles. TCRdb re-called the 5' RACE reads with MiXCR, one entry per CDR3 protein. The sample carries nearly 800,000 distinct CDR3 sequences, 25% recorded once. This entry is derived from a study of blood T cells in healthy people across ages. Trimming pared 6 bases from V and 3 bases from J, leaving 11 bases between. The CDR3 spans 13 residues. The germline V gene encodes CDR1 MGHDK and CDR2 SYGVNS. This sample also appeared in a second study, on T cells of mothers and their children. That work adds: Once extracted, all RNA went into cDNA synthesis at about 1.5 ug per 15 ul.

This TCR derives from a boy between 10 and 17 years old in good health. Sequencing used blood. The chain has TRBV25-1 and TRBJ1-1; the D gene is possibly TRBD1 (5 bases). The CDR3 coding sequence is TGTGCCAGCAGCGGAGGGGACTACACTGAAGCTTTCTTT. Protein product: CASSGGDYTEAFF.